Below are 14 T cell receptor beta chains sequenced from a single sample in a study of early T cells in non-severe SARS-CoV-2 infection. From the 5' RACE reads, TCRdb called clonotypes with MiXCR, one entry per CDR3 protein. The repertoire consists of 40,000 to 45,000 distinct CDR3 sequences, with about 6.5% occurring once and the leading ten covering roughly 20%. The sequenced sample was whole blood, obtained at baseline. These TCRs come from an adult who was a healthcare worker with PCR-confirmed SARS-CoV-2 infection or an uninfected control (not recorded which).

This clonotype was counted at least ten times. The CDR3 sequence: CSARDPSGTQETQYF. The CDR3 DNA reads as TGCAGTGCTAGAGATCCCAGCGGGACGCAAGAGACCCAGTACTTC. The chain recombines TRBV20-1 with TRBJ2-5; 7 bases map to TRBD2. Germline V lookup: CDR1 DFQATT, CDR2 SNEGSKA (reference sequence). Losses at the gene ends were 0 bases for V and 2 bases for J; bases not matched to a gene: 6. The CDR3 is 15 residues long.

This clonotype was seen a handful of times. The chain couples TRBV12-3 or TRBV12-4 to TRBJ2-7; 8 bases match TRBD1. V lost 7 bases and J lost 0; bases outside the gene matches: 5. The CDR3 is 14 residues long. The CDR3 DNA follows: TGTGCCAGCATGAGGACAGGGAGCTCCTACGAGCAGTACTTC. As protein: CASMRTGSSYEQYF.

This clonotype was detected ten times or more. The gene calls are TRBV12-3 or TRBV12-4 and TRBJ2-7; D assignment may be TRBD1 or TRBD2 (5 bases each). Trimming took off 3 bases at V and 9 bases at J, with 18 bases between the two ends. The length of the CDR3 is 14 residues. CDR3 sequence reads: CASSFGGSRTRQYF. The DNA of the CDR3 is TGTGCCAGCAGTTTTGGAGGCAGCAGGACAAGGCAGTACTTC.

This clonotype appeared many times. The chain carries TRBV20-1 and TRBJ2-4; TRBD2 agrees at 10 bases. V dropped 6 bases and J dropped 4; count of bases not matched to a gene: 9. This CDR3 contains 15 residues. Germline V gene lookup returns CDR1 DFQATT and CDR2 SNEGSKA (reference sequence). Written as DNA, the CDR3 is TGCAGTGCGGTCAAAGCGGGGGGGGAGAAAAACATTCAGTACTTC. As protein: CSAVKAGGEKNIQYF.

This sequence joins TRBV19 and TRBJ1-5; 7 nucleotides align to TRBD1. The length of the CDR3 is 14 residues. The germline CDR1 and CDR2 sequences are LNHDA and SQIVND (reference sequence). J lost 6 bases, V lost 7 bases, and 9 bases had no gene match. CDR3 amino acids: CASTEQGLGQPQHF. The DNA for the CDR3 is TGTGCCAGTACCGAACAGGGGTTAGGTCAGCCCCAGCATTTT.

This clonotype was seen more than once but under ten times. This chain connects TRBV12-3 or TRBV12-4 to TRBJ2-5, with D possibly called TRBD1 or TRBD2 (7 bases each). The CDR3 totals 14 residues. Between the trimmed V and J ends, which lost 4 bases and 3 bases, there was a span of 12 bases. The CDR3 reads CASSSQGGEETQYF. The CDR3 DNA is TGTGCCAGCAGTTCCCAGGGGGGGGAAGAGACCCAGTACTTC.

This clonotype has a count of ten or more. V and J are TRBV7-9 and TRBJ2-7; 12 bases are shared with TRBD2. This CDR3 region has 15 residues. CDR1 and CDR2 (germline): SEHNR, FQNEAQ (reference sequence). The V gene end was trimmed by 5 bases and the J gene end by 4 bases; junction bases not matched to a gene: 6. The CDR3 sequence: CASSPRLAGVYEQYF. Written as DNA, the CDR3 is TGTGCCAGCAGCCCGAGACTAGCGGGGGTATACGAGCAGTACTTC.

The chain is built from TRBV20-1 and TRBJ1-3, with TRBD1 matching over 8 bases. J lost 4 bases, V lost 3 bases, and 14 bases had no gene match. This CDR3 spans 17 amino acids. Per the germline V gene, CDR1 is DFQATT and CDR2 is SNEGSKA (reference sequence). The CDR3 bases are TGCAGTGCTAGCCCCGACTTCACAGGGGGTACCGGAAACACCATATATTTT. Its translation is CSASPDFTGGTGNTIYF.

This clonotype came up many times. This chain links TRBV12-3 or TRBV12-4 with TRBJ1-5; D gene unclear. This CDR3 spans 14 amino acids. Trimming pared 10 bases from V and 7 bases from J, leaving 20 bases between. The CDR3 DNA follows: TGTGCCACCCAGCCCCCCGGCGCGAGGCAGCCCCAGCATTTT. Translated: CATQPPGARQPQHF.

This clonotype was counted many times. The chain is built from TRBV6-8 and TRBJ2-3; TRBD2 agrees at 10 bases. CDR1 is MNHGY and CDR2 is SAAAGT in the germline V gene. V dropped 5 bases and J dropped 6; count of bases not matched to a gene: 8. The CDR3 loop spans 15 amino acids. CDR3 residues: CASSPSGGAGDTQYF. The CDR3 nucleotides read TGTGCCAGCAGTCCGAGCGGGGGGGCCGGGGATACGCAGTATTTT.

V gene TRBV11-2 combines with J gene TRBJ2-3; a weak D match, TRBD2 (6 bases). The germline CDR1 and CDR2 sequences are SGHAT and FQNNGV. The CDR3 totals 15 residues. The V and J ends lost 3 bases and 6 bases respectively, with 16 bases between them. CDR3 sequence: CASSLRRENGDTQYF. The CDR3 DNA reads TGTGCCAGCAGCTTGAGACGGGAGAACGGCGATACGCAGTATTTT.

The V gene is TRBV2, the J gene TRBJ1-6; 11 bases line up with TRBD1. V dropped 8 bases and J dropped 7; count of bases not matched to a gene: 1. CDR1 and CDR2 (germline): SNHLY, FYNNEI. The CDR3 extends over 13 amino acids. The DNA of the CDR3 is TGTGCCAGCGGGACAGGGGGAAATTCACCCCTCCACTTT. Protein product: CASGTGGNSPLHF.

This clonotype occurred many times. V is TRBV11-2 and J is TRBJ1-6, with TRBD1 identical over 8 bases. Germline V lookup: CDR1 SGHAT, CDR2 FQNNGV. The CDR3 has 14 amino acids. The ends lost 3 bases at V and 8 bases at J; junction bases unmatched: 3. The CDR3 DNA follows: TGTGCCAGCAGCTTGGACAGGGCGGATTCACCCCTCCACTTT. Translated, it gives CASSLDRADSPLHF.

This clonotype was seen more than once but under ten times. The rearrangement links TRBV18 to TRBJ2-1; 10 bases agree with TRBD2. CDR3 size: 15 residues. V lost 2 bases and J lost 5; bases outside the gene matches: 3. Germline CDR1 KGHSH, CDR2 LQKENI. The CDR3 region has the DNA TGTGCCAGCTCACCAAGGACTAGCGGTCACAATGAGCAGTTCTTC. This translates into CASSPRTSGHNEQFF.